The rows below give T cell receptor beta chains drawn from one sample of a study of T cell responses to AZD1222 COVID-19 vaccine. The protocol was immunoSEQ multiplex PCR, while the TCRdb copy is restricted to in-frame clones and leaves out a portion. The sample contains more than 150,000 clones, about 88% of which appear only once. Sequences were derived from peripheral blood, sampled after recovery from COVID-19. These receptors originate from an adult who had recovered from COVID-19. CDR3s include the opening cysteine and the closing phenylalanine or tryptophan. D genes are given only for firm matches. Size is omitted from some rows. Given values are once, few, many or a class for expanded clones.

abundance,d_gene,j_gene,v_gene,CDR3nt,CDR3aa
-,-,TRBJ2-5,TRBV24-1,TGTGCCACCAGTGATCCGACAGGCCCAGAGACCCAGTACTTC,CATSDPTGPETQYF
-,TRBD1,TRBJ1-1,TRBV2,TGTGCCAGCAGAACAGGGGCCATGAACACTGAAGCTTTCTTT,CASRTGAMNTEAFF
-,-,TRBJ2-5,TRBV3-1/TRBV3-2,TGTGCCAGCAGCCAAGCGATCCAAGGGGAGACCCAGTACTTC,CASSQAIQGETQYF
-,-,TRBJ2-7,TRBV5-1,TGCGCCAGCAGCCGTACCGACGGCTCCTACGAGCAGTACTTC,CASSRTDGSYEQYF
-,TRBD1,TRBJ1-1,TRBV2,TGTGCCAGCAGCCCGGACAGGTTTGAAGCTTTCTTT,CASSPDRFEAFF
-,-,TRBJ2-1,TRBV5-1,TGCGCCAGCAGCGTCTTTAGAGGCTCTCGTGAGCAGTTCTTC,CASSVFRGSREQFF
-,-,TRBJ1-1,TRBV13,TGTGCCAGCAGCTCGCAGGGAACTGAAGCTTTCTTT,CASSSQGTEAFF
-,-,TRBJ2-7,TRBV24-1,TGTGCCACCAGTGTGCCCGGGGCTGGGGAGCAGTACTTC,CATSVPGAGEQYF
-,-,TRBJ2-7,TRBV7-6,TGTGCCAGCAGCTTAAACAGGGAGGGGGCCTCCTACGAGCAGTACTTC,CASSLNREGASYEQYF
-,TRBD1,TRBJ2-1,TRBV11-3,TGTGCCAGCAGCTTTGGACAGGGGAACCACAATGAGCAGTTCTTC,CASSFGQGNHNEQFF
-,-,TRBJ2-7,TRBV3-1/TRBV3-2,TGTGCCAGCAGCCAAGAACCGGTCCTTGGGGTCTACGAGCAGTACTTC,CASSQEPVLGVYEQYF
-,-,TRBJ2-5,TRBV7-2,TGTGCCAGCAGCTTAAAACTGGCACAAGAGACCCAGTACTTC,CASSLKLAQETQYF
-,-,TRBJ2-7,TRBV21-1,TGTGCCAGCAGCAAAGGGGGCTTAGCCTTCTACGAGCAGTACTTC,CASSKGGLAFYEQYF
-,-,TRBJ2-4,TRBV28,TGTGCCAGCAGTTCTCATGCGGGGGCCAAAAACATTCAGTACTTC,CASSSHAGAKNIQYF
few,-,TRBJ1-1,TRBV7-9,TGTGCCAGCAGCTTATTCGGCCGAGACGCTTTCTTT,CASSLFGRDAFF
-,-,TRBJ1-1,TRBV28,TGTGCCAGCAGTTCAGGGAACACTGAAGCTTTCTTT,CASSSGNTEAFF
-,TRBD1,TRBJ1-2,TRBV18,TGTGCCAGCTCACCACGGAGACAGGGGGATGCGGTGGGAGGCTACACCTTC,CASSPRRQGDAVGGYTF
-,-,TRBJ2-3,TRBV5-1,TGCGCCAGCAGCCCAGCGGAGGGGGCGCCGCATACGCAGTATTTT,CASSPAEGAPHTQYF
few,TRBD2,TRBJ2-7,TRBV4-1,TGCGCCAGCAGCCAAGAACCGGGACTAGCGGTCTGGGAGCAGTACTTC,CASSQEPGLAVWEQYF
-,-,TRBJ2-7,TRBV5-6,TGTGCCAGCAGCCGGGTTGGGAGCGGGTACGAGCAGTACTTC,CASSRVGSGYEQYF
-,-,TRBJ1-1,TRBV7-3,TGTGCCAGCAGCCTCAGTCAGGGTCGGAACACTGAAGCTTTCTTT,CASSLSQGRNTEAFF
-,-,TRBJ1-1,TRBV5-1,TGCGCCAGTCAAGGTATGGGGGTGAGCACTGAAGCTTTCTTT,CASQGMGVSTEAFF
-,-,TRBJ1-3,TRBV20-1,TGCAGTGCTAGTTTCATTGACACCATATATTTT,CSASFIDTIYF
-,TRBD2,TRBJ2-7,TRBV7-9,TGTGCCAGCAGCTCTAGCGGTGCCTCCTACGAGCAGTACTTC,CASSSSGASYEQYF
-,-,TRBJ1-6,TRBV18,TGTGCCAGCTCACTCTCACAGGGTGGTAATTCACCCCTCCACTTT,CASSLSQGGNSPLHF
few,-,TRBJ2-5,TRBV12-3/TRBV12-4,TGTGCCAGCAGCGACAGGACTATAGAGACCCAGTACTTC,CASSDRTIETQYF
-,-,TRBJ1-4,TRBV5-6,TGTGCCAGCAGCTTGGGGCTTTCGGGAAAACTGTTTTTT,CASSLGLSGKLFF
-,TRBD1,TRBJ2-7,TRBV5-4,TGTGCCAGCAGCTTGGGGGGACAGGGGGTCTACGAGCAGTACTTC,CASSLGGQGVYEQYF
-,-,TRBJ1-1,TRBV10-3,TGTGCCATCAGTTCCATGGGGGGGCAGACTAACACTGAAGCTTTCTTT,CAISSMGGQTNTEAFF
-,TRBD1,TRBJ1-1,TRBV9,TGTGCCAGCAGCCTTAACAGGGACAGGGGGACGAACACTGAAGCTTTCTTT,CASSLNRDRGTNTEAFF
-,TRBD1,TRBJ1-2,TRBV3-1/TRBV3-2,TGTGCCAGCAGCCGGGACAGGTATGGCTACACCTTC,CASSRDRYGYTF
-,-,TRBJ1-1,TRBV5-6,TGTGCCAGCAGCCACCCTACAGGGTCTTTCGTAGCTTTCTTT,CASSHPTGSFVAFF
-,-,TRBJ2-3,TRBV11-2,TGTGCCAGCAGCTTCCCGGGAACAGATACGCAGTATTTT,CASSFPGTDTQYF
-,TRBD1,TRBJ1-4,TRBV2,TGTGCCAGCAGGGGACAGGGCAATGAAAAACTGTTTTTT,CASRGQGNEKLFF
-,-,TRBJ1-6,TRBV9,TGTGCCAGCCCCGTAGGCCTTAATTCACCCCTCCACTTT,CASPVGLNSPLHF
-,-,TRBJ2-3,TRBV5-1,TGCGCCAGCAGCCCGCCCGGCATCACAGATACGCAGTATTTT,CASSPPGITDTQYF
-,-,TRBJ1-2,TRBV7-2,TGTGCCAGCAGCTCTGACAGACGATATGGCTACACCTTC,CASSSDRRYGYTF
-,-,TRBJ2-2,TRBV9,TGTGCCAGCAGCGCCCACCAGACAGGCCCCGGGGAGCTGTTTTTT,CASSAHQTGPGELFF
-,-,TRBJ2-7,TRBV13,TGTGCCAGCAGCTTATCCGGCTACGAGCAGTACTTC,CASSLSGYEQYF
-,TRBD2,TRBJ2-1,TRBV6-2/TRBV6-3,TGTGCCAGCAGTCACCAGCGGGGGGGCAATGAGCAGTTCTTC,CASSHQRGGNEQFF
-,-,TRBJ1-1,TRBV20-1,TGCAGTGCTAGTACGGGAACTGAAGCTTTCTTT,CSASTGTEAFF
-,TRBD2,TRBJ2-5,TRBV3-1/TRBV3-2,TGTGCCAGCAGCCAAGATATTGCGGGGGGCAGGGAGACCCAGTACTTC,CASSQDIAGGRETQYF
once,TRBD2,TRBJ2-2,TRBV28,TGTGCCAGCAGACGCGGACTAGCGGGGAGAACCGGGGAGCTGTTTTTT,CASRRGLAGRTGELFF
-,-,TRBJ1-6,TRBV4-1,TGCGCCAGCAGCCAAGAAATCACGCCGGGGCGGAATTCACCCCTCCACTTT,CASSQEITPGRNSPLHF
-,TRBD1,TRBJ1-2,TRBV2,TGTGCCAGCAGTGAGGACAGGTGGGGCGGCTACACCTTC,CASSEDRWGGYTF
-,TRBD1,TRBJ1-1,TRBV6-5,TGTGCCAGCAGGCGAAGTGCCGGGACAGGCCTTGAAGCTTTCTTT,CASRRSAGTGLEAFF
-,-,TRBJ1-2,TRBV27,TGTGCCAGCAGCTCGGGACTGCCTGATGGCTACACCTTC,CASSSGLPDGYTF
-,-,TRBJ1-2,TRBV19,TGTGCCAGTAGTCCGGGACGGTCCACACAATACCCTGGCTACACCTTC,CASSPGRSTQYPGYTF
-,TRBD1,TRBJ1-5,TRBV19,TGTGCCAGTAGTGACAGGGGTAACCAGCCCCAGCATTTT,CASSDRGNQPQHF
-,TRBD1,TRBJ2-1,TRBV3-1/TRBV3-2,TGTGCCAGCAGCCACTCAGGGGGCAATGAGCAGTTCTTC,CASSHSGGNEQFF
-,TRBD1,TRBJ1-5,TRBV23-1,TGCGCCAGCAGTCTGGGACAGGGCTACTCCCGCGATCAGCCCCAGCATTTT,CASSLGQGYSRDQPQHF
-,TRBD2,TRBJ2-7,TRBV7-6,TGTGCCAGCAGCTTAAGCGGGGCCAGTCACGAGCAGTACTTC,CASSLSGASHEQYF
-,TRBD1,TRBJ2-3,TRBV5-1,TGCGCCAGCAGCACCCGGACAGGGGGGACAGATACGCAGTATTTT,CASSTRTGGTDTQYF
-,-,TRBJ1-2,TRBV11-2,TGTGCCAGCAGCTTAGCTGAGATCAGGCCCTATGGCTACACCTTC,CASSLAEIRPYGYTF
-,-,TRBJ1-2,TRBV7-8,TGTGCCAGCAGCTTAAATGGGCAGCTCACAAGTCATGGCTACACCTTC,CASSLNGQLTSHGYTF
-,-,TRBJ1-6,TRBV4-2,TGTGCCAGCAGCCAGGCCCGAAATTCACCCCTCCACTTT,CASSQARNSPLHF
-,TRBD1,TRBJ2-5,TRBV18,TGTGCCAGCTCACTATCCGGGACAGGGGCCCGAGAGACCCAGTACTTC,CASSLSGTGARETQYF
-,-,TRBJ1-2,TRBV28,TGTGCCTGCCAATCACGTAGGATAGTTAACTATGGCTACACCTTC,CACQSRRIVNYGYTF
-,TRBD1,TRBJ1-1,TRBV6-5,TGTGCCAGCAGTTACCTACGACAGGGGGCCACTGAAGCTTTCTTT,CASSYLRQGATEAFF